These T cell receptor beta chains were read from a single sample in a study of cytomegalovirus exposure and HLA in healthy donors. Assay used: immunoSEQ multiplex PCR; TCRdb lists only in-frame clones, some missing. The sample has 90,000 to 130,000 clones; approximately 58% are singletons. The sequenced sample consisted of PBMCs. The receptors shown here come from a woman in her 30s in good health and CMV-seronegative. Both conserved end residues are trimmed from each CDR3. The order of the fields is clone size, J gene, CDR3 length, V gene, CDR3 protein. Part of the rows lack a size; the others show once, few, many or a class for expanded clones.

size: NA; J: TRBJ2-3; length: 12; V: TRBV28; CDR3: ASTTSGRTDTQY
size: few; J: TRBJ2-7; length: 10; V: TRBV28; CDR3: ASSLKAGAQY
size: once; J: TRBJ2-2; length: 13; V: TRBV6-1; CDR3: ASSELAGNTGELF
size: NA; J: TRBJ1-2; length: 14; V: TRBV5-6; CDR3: ASSPPGGAGNYGYT
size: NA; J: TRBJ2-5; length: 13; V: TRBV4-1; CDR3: ASSQFRGSKETQY
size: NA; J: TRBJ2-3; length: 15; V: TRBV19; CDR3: ASSNRGSGSSTDTQY
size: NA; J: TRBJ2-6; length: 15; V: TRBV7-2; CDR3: ASRTGGLRDGANVLT
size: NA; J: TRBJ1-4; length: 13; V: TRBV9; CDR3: ASSTSDRGGEKLF
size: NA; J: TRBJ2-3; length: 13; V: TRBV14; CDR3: ASSQQQGWTDTQY
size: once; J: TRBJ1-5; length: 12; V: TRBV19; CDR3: ASSIGQGWQPQH
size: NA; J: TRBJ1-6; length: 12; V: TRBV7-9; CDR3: ASSSGGLNSPLH
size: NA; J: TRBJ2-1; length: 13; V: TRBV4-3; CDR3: ASSQVGGSYNEQF
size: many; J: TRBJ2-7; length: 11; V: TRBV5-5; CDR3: ASSLEDSYEQY
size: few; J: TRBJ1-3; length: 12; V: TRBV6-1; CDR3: ASSEAAAGNTIY
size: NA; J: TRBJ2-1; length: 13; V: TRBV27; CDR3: ASSLDRGLYNEQF
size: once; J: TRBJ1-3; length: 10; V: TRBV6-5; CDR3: ASHSRADTIY
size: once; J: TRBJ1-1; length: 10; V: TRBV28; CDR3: ASSFSRTEAF
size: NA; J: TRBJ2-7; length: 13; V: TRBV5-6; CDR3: ASSSGTGGIYEQY
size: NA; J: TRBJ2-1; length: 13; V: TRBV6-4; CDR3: ASSDSSGSYNEQF
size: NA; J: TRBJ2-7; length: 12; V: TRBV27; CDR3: ASSLGLADYEQY
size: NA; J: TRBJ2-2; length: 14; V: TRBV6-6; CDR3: ASSPRTGLDTGELF
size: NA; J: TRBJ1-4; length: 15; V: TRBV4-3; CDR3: ASSQQSGQAPNEKLF
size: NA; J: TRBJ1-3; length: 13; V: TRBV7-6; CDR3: ASSLRGDPGNTIY
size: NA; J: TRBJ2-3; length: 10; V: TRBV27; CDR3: ASRQGSDTQY
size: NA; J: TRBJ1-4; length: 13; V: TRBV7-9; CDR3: ASSLGDRDNEKLF
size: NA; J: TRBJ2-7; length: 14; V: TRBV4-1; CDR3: ASSQALAGNTYEQY
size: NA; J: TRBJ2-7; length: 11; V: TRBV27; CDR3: ASSFFPSYEQY
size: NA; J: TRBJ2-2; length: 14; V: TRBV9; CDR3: ASSPRRARNTGELF
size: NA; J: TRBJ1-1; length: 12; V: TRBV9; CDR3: ASSPTTVHTEAF
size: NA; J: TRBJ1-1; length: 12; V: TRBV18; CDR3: ASSSHAGNTEAF
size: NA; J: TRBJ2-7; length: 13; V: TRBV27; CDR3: ASSLVGQILYEQY
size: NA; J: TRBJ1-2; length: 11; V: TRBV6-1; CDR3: ASSEVAVKGYT
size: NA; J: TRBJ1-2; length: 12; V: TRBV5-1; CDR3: ASSLAEVSYGYT
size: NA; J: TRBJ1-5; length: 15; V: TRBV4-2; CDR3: ASSQETGAGGNQPQH
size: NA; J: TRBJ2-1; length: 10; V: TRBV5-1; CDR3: ASSKTDNEQF
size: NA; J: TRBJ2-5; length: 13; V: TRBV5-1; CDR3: ASQTGSGRGETQY
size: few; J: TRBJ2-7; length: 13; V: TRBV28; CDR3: ASTSPTSGSYEQY
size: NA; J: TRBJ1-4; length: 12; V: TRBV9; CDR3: ASSVEPANEKLF
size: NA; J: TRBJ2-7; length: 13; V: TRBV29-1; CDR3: SVVLARGQAYEQY
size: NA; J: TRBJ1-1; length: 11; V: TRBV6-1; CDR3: ASTLSVNTEAF
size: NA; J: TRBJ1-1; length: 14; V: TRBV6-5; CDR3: ASSYGTGVLNTEAF